The rows below give T cell receptor beta chains drawn from one sample of a study of CD8+ T cells in alopecia areata. Libraries were prepared by immunoSEQ multiplex PCR; TCRdb keeps only in-frame clonotypes and omits some of them. The profile covers about 190,000 clones, with approximately 67% appearing a single time and 1.3% taken by the ten largest. The source material was CD4+ T cells sorted from blood, sampled between weeks 49 and 50, from a patient treated with tofacitinib. All receptors derive from a human donor with alopecia areata. Each CDR3 is given with its conserved first and last residue.

TRBV6-1	CASSEVWGPRETQYF
TRBV30	CAWIKVSSYNEQFF
TRBV6-5	CASSEAPDQPQHF
TRBV7-2	CASSLEQHSPLHF
TRBV29-1	CSVEDHPGSSSYNEQFF
TRBV25-1	CASSEFGQGLSYEQYF
TRBV29-1	CSVEGMNYGYTF
TRBV19	CASSMTARDVQGEQYF
TRBV30	CAWGSSAGELFF
TRBV30	CAWSVRQSANYGYTF
TRBV29-1	CSARQGTEQYF
TRBV4-3	CASGWVAGGNTGELFF
TRBV5-1	CAKRGYTF
TRBV28	CAIDGTPNYGYTF
TRBV29-1	CSVGGQGDQPQHF
TRBV4-3	CASSPTGTAEKLFF
TRBV6-1	CASSEGGGNSYEQYF
TRBV18	CASSPELSNEQFF
TRBV5-1	CASREGETQYF
TRBV4-3	CASSQKGQATNYGYTF
TRBV29-1	CSVCGVKFF
TRBV29-1	CSVEAGKRYEQYF
TRBV30	CAWGSVGQYF
TRBV2	CASTGTGGTGELFF
TRBV2	CASRSTSGGAKSDNEQFF
TRBV30	CAWHQGARGTEQYF
TRBV29-1	CSVEGSKGDKAFF
TRBV7-9	CASSLAFGASSGTQYF
TRBV10-3	CAITPGGRTGEEELFF
TRBV5-1	CASSYYSGQGEQYF
TRBV5-6	CASSSGQGGSGANVLTF
TRBV7-2	CASSSARSYEQYF
TRBV29-1	CSAGDRGQAEAFF
TRBV29-1	CSVEGQLNTEAFF
TRBV10-3	CAISESPTPDEQFF
TRBV11-2	CASSLAWGDSYEQYF
TRBV7-8	CASSPLRAGNTIYF
TRBV15	CATSRDLTDSYGYTF
TRBV7-6	CASSRGTGGTYEQYF
TRBV7-2	CASSLAGGNNSPLHF
TRBV4-3	CASSINRGTEAFF
TRBV7-3	CASSLGDRDTGELFF
TRBV7-2	CASSFSRGREYF
TRBV29-1	CSVEPGLVLHEQYF
TRBV30	CAWNDRVFHTEAFF
TRBV2	CASSPRDRATIREAYEQYF
TRBV10-3	CAIRTPEEQYF
TRBV5-5	CASSYSGTGVTEAFF
TRBV29-1	CSGEGQLNTEAFF
TRBV11-3	CASSSQRVSYNEQFF
TRBV6-5	CASSEAGNYGYTF
TRBV7-6	CASRSGTGSEKLFF
TRBV6-1	CASSYYGYTF
TRBV7-6	CASSLESANEKLFF
TRBV29-1	CSVGWGEQQFF
TRBV5-1	CASSLVAGTGDEQYF
TRBV6-5	CASSHLRDTEAFF